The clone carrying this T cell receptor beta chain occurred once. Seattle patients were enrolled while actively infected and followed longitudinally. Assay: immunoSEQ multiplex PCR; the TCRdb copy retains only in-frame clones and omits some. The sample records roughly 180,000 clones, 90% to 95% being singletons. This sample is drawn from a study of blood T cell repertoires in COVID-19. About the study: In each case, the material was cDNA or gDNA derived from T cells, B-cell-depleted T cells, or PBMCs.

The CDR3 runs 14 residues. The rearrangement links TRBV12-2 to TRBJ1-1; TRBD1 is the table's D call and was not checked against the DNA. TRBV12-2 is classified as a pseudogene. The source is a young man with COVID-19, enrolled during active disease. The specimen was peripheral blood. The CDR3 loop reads CASRLRDRAPEAFF. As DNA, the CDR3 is TGTGCAAGTCGCTTAAGGGACAGGGCCCCTGAAGCTTTCTTT.